This passage covers 5 T cell receptor beta chains from one sample sequenced in a study of blood T cell repertoires in COVID-19. Sequenced by immunoSEQ multiplex PCR; TCRdb stores in-frame clones only, minus some. The sample lists more than 200,000 clones; over 75% were seen once. The sample consisted of peripheral blood. These receptors came from a woman of 80 years or more with acute or convalescent COVID-19.

The sample holds one count of this clone. This chain links TRBV5-1 with TRBJ2-3; 8 nucleotides align to TRBD2. From germline, CDR1 is SGHRS and CDR2 YFSETQ. V lost 3 bases and J lost 4; bases outside the gene matches: 4. The CDR3 covers 14 residues. CDR3 DNA: TGCGCCAGCAGCTCCGGGGGGGCCGCAGATACGCAGTATTTT. Protein: CASSSGGAADTQYF.

The chain couples TRBV24-1 to TRBJ1-5; a weak D match, TRBD1 (6 bases). CDR1 is KGHDR, CDR2 SFDVKD, per germline. CDR3 length: 15 amino acids. V was cut by 5 bases and J by 3 bases, with 13 bases left in between. The CDR3 region has the DNA TGTGCCACCAGTGCTTCACAGGGAGCCAATCAGCCCCAGCATTTT. Translated: CATSASQGANQPQHF.

The CDR3 reads CASSPKPGLGDNEQFF. Here the CDR3 DNA reads TGTGCCAGCAGCCCAAAACCGGGACTAGGAGACAATGAGCAGTTCTTC. This chain uses TRBV14 with TRBJ2-1, with 8 bases that match TRBD2. V gave up 4 bases and J gave up 5 bases; unmatched junction bases: 10. This CDR3 has 16 amino acids. CDR1 SGHDN and CDR2 FVKESK come from the germline V gene.

This chain uses TRBV6-5 with TRBJ2-1; the D gene is possibly TRBD2 (7 bases). The CDR3 consists of 15 residues. Germline V CDR1 and CDR2: MNHEY, SVGAGI. Trimming removed 6 bases at V and 7 bases at J, with 19 bases between. The CDR3: CASSPRGLMVNEQFF. DNA of the CDR3: TGTGCCAGCAGCCCGCGGGGGCTCATGGTAAATGAGCAGTTCTTC.

The rearrangement joins TRBV16 to TRBJ1-4, with TRBD1 as a possible D gene (6 bases). The germline CDR1 and CDR2 sequences are KGHSY and FQNENV. This CDR3 contains 16 residues. With 4 bases removed from V and 2 bases from J, the gap between germline ends came to 14 bases. CDR3 loop: CASSRTTGITNEKLFF. For the CDR3, the DNA is TGTGCCAGCAGCCGGACAACAGGGATTACTAATGAAAAACTGTTTTTT.